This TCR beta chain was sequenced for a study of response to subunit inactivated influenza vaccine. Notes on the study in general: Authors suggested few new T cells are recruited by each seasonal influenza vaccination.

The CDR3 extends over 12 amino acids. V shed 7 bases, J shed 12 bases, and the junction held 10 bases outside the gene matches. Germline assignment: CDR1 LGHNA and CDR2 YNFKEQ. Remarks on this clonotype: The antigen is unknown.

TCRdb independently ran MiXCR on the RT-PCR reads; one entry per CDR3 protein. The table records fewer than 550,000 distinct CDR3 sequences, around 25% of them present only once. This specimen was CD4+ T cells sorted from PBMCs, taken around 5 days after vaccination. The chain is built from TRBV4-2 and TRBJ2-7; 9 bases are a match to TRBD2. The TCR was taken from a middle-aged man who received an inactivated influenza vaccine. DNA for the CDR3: TGTGCCAGCACAATGGCGGGAGGGCCGGCGTACTTC. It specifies CASTMAGGPAYF.